This T cell receptor (beta chain) was identified in a study of CD8+ T cells in alopecia areata. In the study overall: Dosing with tofacitinib proceeded for 6 to 18 months, followed by 6 months off drug.

This clone occurred a few times. Antigen: not known. Study-wide findings and caveats: Across lesional scalp, and particularly alopecia totalis/universalis, clonality surpassed that of normal scalp.

Investigators isolated RNA and reverse transcribed it into cDNA to act as the sequencing template. Assay: immunoSEQ multiplex PCR; the TCRdb copy retains only in-frame clones and omits some. The table lists fewer than 250,000 clones, 57% of them singletons. Those with alopecia areata gave lesional scalp punch biopsies and peripheral blood. V was trimmed by 6 bases and J by 1 base, leaving 12 bases between them. Germline V gives CDR1 KGHSH, CDR2 LQKENI. This CDR3 contains 14 residues. Sequenced here: CD4+ T cells sorted from blood, sampled at week 0. The chain combines TRBV18 with TRBJ1-2; TRBD1 is a possible D gene (6 bases). The sequence came from a human donor with alopecia areata. CDR3 protein: CASSSNRDNYGYTF. As DNA, the CDR3 is TGTGCCAGCTCCTCCAACAGGGATAACTATGGCTACACCTTC.